These 15 T cell receptor beta chains were all obtained from the same sample, sequenced in a study of shared clonotypes between healthy human individuals (dated by TCRdb to about 2020). Receptor amplification or capture employed the immunoSEQ multiplex PCR assay. The immuneACCESS repertoire file appears here via TCRdb, limited to in-frame rearrangements. These files lack a portion of the clones; in checked studies, under half of the deficit traces to unresolved V genes, and the cause of the others is not known. The sample has around 2,000,000 clones on record, roughly 91% of them singletons. The ten largest account for approximately 1.7% of the sample. CD8 naive samples consisted of CD45RO-negative cells that were positively selected for CCR7, yielding a CD45RA+CCR7+ population without TemRA cells. Sequenced sample: naive CD8+ T cells from PBMCs. The sample's cell subset or site label is to be understood as: CD45RA+CCR7+. Receptor source: a man aged 18 to 29 in good health. Some clones in this sample may be carry-over from other donors' samples.

The genes are TRBV7-9 and TRBJ2-5, with a tentative D call TRBD1 (5 bases). The CDR3 extends over 14 amino acids. Germline CDR1 is SEHNR and CDR2 is FQNEAQ (reference sequence). V was shortened by 2 bases and J by 3 bases, with 10 bases between the two germline ends. The CDR3 nucleotides read TGTGCCAGCAGCTTACGGGCCAGGGAAGAGACCCAGTACTTC. Its translation: CASSLRAREETQYF.

V gene TRBV27 combines with J gene TRBJ2-3; 9 bases agree with TRBD1. Germline V gives CDR1 MNHEY, CDR2 SMNVEV (reference sequence). The CDR3 is made up of 16 amino acids. After removal of 5 bases from V and 3 bases from J, the junction contained 9 bases not matched to a gene. CDR3 protein: CASSPGVGQGTDTQYF. Here the CDR3 DNA reads TGTGCCAGCAGTCCCGGCGTCGGACAGGGGACAGATACGCAGTATTTT.

This clone was seen a single time. The rearrangement links TRBV6-6 to TRBJ1-1; D remains unclear. CDR3 length: 13 residues. V was shortened by 2 bases and J by 3 bases, with 7 bases between the two germline ends. Germline V gene data show CDR1 as MNHNY and CDR2 as SVGAGI (reference sequence). The CDR3: CASSYVKDTEAFF. The CDR3 DNA is TGTGCCAGCAGTTACGTAAAGGACACTGAAGCTTTCTTT.

The chain employs TRBV25-1 and TRBJ2-7, with D unclear. Germline loops: CDR1 MGHDK, CDR2 SYGVNS. Trimming took 7 bases from V and 3 from J, leaving 13 bases between them. There are 13 residues in the CDR3. In DNA form, the CDR3 reads TGTGCCAGCACCCCAACAGATAGCTACGAGCAGTACTTC. Encoded protein: CASTPTDSYEQYF.

With respect to this clone: The same CDR3 can be traced to other DNA sequences in this sample. The V and J genes are TRBV5-4 and TRBJ2-7; tentative D call: TRBD1 (6 bases). Trimming cost V 5 bases and J 1 base, with 10 bases left between them. Germline V gives CDR1 SGHNT, CDR2 YYREEE (reference sequence). This CDR3 has 13 residues. CDR3 DNA sequence: TGTGCCAGCAGTCCCGGACAGTCCTACGAGCAGTACTTC. The encoded protein is CASSPGQSYEQYF.

The rearrangement joins TRBV7-9 to TRBJ2-1; TRBD2 matches 9 bases. The germline CDR1 and CDR2 sequences are SEHNR and FQNEAQ (reference sequence). V was pared by 0 bases and J by 8 bases, with 14 bases of the junction left unmatched. The CDR3 consists of 18 residues. This CDR3 reads CASSLAPGRREGIDEQFF. CDR3 bases: TGTGCCAGCAGCTTAGCTCCTGGTAGGCGGGAGGGTATAGATGAGCAGTTCTTC.

The V call is TRBV9, the J call TRBJ2-2, with 14 positions matching TRBD2. This CDR3 has 19 residues. CDR1 is SGDLS, CDR2 YYNGEE, per germline. V dropped 4 bases and J dropped 0; count of bases not matched to a gene: 8. The CDR3 DNA sequence: TGTGCCAGCAGCCCGCACCCGGGACTAGCGGGGGCGAACACCGGGGAGCTGTTTTTT. This codes for CASSPHPGLAGANTGELFF.

About this clone: This sample includes further DNA sequences coding for the same CDR3. This sequence joins TRBV9 and TRBJ2-3, with D tentatively TRBD1 (6 bases). Trimming shortened V by 2 bases and J by 4 bases, and 8 bases separated the two germline ends. The V gene's germline CDR1 is SGDLS and CDR2 YYNGEE. CDR3 length equals 13 residues. The CDR3 bases are TGTGCCAGCAGCGTGGACAGTCCAGATACGCAGTATTTT. It specifies CASSVDSPDTQYF. The full variable domain, in which reference TRBV9 and TRBJ2-3 provide the parts outside the CDR3, is DSGVTQTPKHLITATGQRVTLRCSPRSGDLSVYWYQQSLDQGLQFLIQYYNGEERAKGNILERFSAQQFPDLHSELNLSSLELGDSALYFCASSVDSPDTQYFGPGTRLTVL.

The chain uses TRBV4-2 and TRBJ2-7; D unclear. The CDR3 spans 16 residues. V was shortened by 0 bases and J by 3 bases, with 15 bases between the two germline ends. Germline V gene data show CDR1 as LGHNA and CDR2 as YNFKEQ. CDR3 nucleotides: TGTGCCAGCAGCCAAGATTCGTGGGGAACGATCTACGAGCAGTACTTC. Its translation is CASSQDSWGTIYEQYF.

The rearrangement joins TRBV7-9 to TRBJ2-7, with D maybe TRBD1 (5 bases). Germline values: CDR1 SEHNR, CDR2 FQNEAQ (reference sequence). V dropped 1 base and J dropped 0 bases, with 10 bases sitting between them. The length of the CDR3 is 15 residues. The CDR3 loop reads CASSLGRAGSYEQYF. Here the CDR3 DNA reads TGTGCCAGCAGCTTAGGCAGGGCTGGCTCCTACGAGCAGTACTTC.

V gene TRBV29-1 combines with J gene TRBJ2-1, with a weak D call TRBD2 (6 bases). CDR3 length equals 16 residues. Per the germline V gene, CDR1 is SQVTM and CDR2 is ANQGSEA. Trimming removed 1 base at V and 7 bases at J, with 20 bases between. The DNA for the CDR3 is TGCAGCGTTGAAGGGGAGGCGGGAAGGTTTTGGAATGAGCAGTTCTTC. Protein product: CSVEGEAGRFWNEQFF.

The chain recombines TRBV4-3 with TRBJ2-7, with TRBD2 matching 7 bases. J was trimmed by 3 bases and V by 4 bases; bases with no gene match: 9. The germline V gene encodes CDR1 LGHNA and CDR2 YSLEER. The CDR3 is 15 residues long. For the CDR3, the DNA is TGCGCCAGCAGCCTCCGGGGAGGGGTAGGCTACGAGCAGTACTTC. Its protein product is CASSLRGGVGYEQYF.

Written as DNA, the CDR3 is TGTGCCAGCAGCGTAACCCCAGGGGCCTATGGCTACACCTTC. It is translated as CASSVTPGAYGYTF. The genes are TRBV27 and TRBJ1-2; tentative D call: TRBD1 (6 bases). Trimming removed 6 bases from V and 4 bases from J, with 15 bases in between. This CDR3 spans 14 amino acids. Germline V lookup: CDR1 MNHEY, CDR2 SMNVEV (reference sequence).

The chain employs TRBV9 and TRBJ2-1; D gene uncertain. CDR1 is SGDLS, CDR2 YYNGEE, per germline. Trimming stripped 0 bases from V and 6 bases from J, with 13 bases between. The CDR3 is 15 amino acids. CDR3 protein: CASSVESRPSNEQFF. CDR3 nucleotide sequence: TGTGCCAGCAGCGTAGAAAGCAGACCTTCCAATGAGCAGTTCTTC.

Points on this clone: Other DNA variants within this sample encode the same CDR3. The CDR3: CASSLGSEAFF. The CDR3 region has the DNA TGCGCCAGCAGCTTGGGCAGCGAAGCTTTCTTT. The chain employs TRBV5-1 and TRBJ1-1; D ambiguous. The CDR3 covers 11 residues. Germline values: CDR1 SGHRS, CDR2 YFSETQ. Trimming pared 0 bases from V and 8 bases from J, leaving 5 bases between.